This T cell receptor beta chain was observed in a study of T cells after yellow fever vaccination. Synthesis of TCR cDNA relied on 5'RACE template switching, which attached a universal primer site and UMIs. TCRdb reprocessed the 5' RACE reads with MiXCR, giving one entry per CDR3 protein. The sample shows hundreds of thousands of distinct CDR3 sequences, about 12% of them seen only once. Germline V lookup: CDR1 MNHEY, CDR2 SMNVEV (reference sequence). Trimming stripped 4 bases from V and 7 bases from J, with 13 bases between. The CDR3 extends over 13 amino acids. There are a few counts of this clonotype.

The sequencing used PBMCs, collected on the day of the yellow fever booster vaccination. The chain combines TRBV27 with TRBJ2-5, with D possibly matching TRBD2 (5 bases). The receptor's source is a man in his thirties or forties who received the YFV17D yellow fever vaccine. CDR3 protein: CASSSGSGRTQYF. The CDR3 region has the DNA TGTGCCAGCAGTTCGGGGTCGGGTCGGACCCAGTACTTC.